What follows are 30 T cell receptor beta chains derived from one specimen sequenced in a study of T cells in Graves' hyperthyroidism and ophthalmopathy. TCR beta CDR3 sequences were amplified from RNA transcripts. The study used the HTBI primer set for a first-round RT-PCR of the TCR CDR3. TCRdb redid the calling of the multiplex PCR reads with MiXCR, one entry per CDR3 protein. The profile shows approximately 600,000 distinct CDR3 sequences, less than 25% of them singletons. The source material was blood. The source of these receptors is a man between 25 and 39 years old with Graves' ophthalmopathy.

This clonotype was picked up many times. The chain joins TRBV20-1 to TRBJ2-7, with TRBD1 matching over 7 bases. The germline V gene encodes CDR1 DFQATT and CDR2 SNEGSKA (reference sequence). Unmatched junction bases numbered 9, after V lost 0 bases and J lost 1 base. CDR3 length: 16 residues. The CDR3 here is CSARDIQSRGSYEQYF. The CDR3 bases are TGCAGTGCTAGAGACATCCAGAGCAGGGGGTCCTACGAGCAGTACTTC.

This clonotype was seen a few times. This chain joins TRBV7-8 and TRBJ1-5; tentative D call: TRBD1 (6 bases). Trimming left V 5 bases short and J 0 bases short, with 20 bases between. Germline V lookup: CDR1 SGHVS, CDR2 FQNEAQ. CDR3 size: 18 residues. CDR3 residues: CASSPLLRDTYSNQPQHF. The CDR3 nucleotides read TGTGCCAGCAGCCCGCTTCTCCGGGACACCTATAGCAATCAGCCCCAGCATTTT.

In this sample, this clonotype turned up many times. The CDR3 here is CAWSSDGTFYNEQFF. CDR3 bases: TGTGCCTGGAGTTCAGACGGGACGTTCTACAATGAGCAGTTCTTC. V and J are TRBV30 and TRBJ2-1; possibly TRBD1 or TRBD2 for D (5 bases each). Germline loops: CDR1 GTSNPN, CDR2 SVGIG (reference sequence). CDR3 length equals 15 residues. V shed 2 bases and J shed 3 bases, with 14 bases lying between them.

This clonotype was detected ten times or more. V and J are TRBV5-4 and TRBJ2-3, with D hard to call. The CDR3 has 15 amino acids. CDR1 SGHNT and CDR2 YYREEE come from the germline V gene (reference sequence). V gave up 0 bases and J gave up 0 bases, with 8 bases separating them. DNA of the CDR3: TGTGCCAGCAGCTTGGAGGTGGAAAGCACAGATACGCAGTATTTT. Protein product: CASSLEVESTDTQYF.

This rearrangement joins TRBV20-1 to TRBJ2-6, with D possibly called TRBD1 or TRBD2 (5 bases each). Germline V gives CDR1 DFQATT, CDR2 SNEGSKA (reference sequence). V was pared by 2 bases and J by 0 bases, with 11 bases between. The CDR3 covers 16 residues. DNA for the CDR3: TGCAGTGCTAGACGGGACGGCAGCTCTGGGGCCAACGTCCTGACTTTC. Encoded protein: CSARRDGSSGANVLTF.

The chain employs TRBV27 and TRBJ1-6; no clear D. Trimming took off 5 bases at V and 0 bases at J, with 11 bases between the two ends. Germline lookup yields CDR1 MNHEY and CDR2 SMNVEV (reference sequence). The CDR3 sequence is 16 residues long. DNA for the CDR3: TGTGCCAGCAGTCCCCTCTTTTCCTCCTATAATTCACCCCTCCACTTT. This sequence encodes CASSPLFSSYNSPLHF.

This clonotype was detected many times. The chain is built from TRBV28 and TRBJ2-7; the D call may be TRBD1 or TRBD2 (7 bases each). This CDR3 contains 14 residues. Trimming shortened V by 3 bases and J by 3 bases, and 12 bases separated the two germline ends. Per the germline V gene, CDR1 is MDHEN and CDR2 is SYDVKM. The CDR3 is CASSFQGEGYEQYF. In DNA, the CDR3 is TGTGCCAGCAGTTTTCAGGGGGAGGGCTACGAGCAGTACTTC.

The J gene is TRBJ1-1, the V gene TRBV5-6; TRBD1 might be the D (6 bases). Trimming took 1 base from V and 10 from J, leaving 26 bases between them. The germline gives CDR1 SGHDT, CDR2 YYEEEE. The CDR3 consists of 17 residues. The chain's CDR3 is CASSLKGGRGVGWPAFF. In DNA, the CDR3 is TGTGCCAGCAGCTTGAAGGGCGGCAGGGGCGTCGGATGGCCAGCTTTCTTT.

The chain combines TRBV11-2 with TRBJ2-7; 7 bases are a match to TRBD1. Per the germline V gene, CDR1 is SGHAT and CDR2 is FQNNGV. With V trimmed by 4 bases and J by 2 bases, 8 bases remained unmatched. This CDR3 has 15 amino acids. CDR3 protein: CASSSYRGRTYEQYF. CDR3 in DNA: TGTGCCAGCAGCTCTTACAGGGGCAGAACCTACGAGCAGTACTTC.

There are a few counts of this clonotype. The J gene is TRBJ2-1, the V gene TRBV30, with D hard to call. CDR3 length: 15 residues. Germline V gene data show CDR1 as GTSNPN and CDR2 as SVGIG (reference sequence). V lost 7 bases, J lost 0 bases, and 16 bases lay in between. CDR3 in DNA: TGTGCCTTGGACGGCGCGGAGAGCTCCTACAATGAGCAGTTCTTC. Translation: CALDGAESSYNEQFF.

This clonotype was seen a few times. DNA for the CDR3: TGTGCCAGCTCCAACCGCTACGAGCAGTACTTC. Its translation is CASSNRYEQYF. The chain uses TRBV6-1 and TRBJ2-7; D not resolved. V was trimmed by 8 bases and J by 3 bases, leaving 8 bases between them. Germline loops: CDR1 MNHNS, CDR2 SASEGT. The CDR3 runs 11 residues.

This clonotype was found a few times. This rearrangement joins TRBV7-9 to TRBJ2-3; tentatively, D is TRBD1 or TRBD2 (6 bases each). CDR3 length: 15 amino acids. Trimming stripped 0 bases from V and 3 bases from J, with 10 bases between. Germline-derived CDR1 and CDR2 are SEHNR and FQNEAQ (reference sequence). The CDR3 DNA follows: TGTGCCAGCAGCTTAGCGACTAGGGGGACAGATACGCAGTATTTT. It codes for CASSLATRGTDTQYF.

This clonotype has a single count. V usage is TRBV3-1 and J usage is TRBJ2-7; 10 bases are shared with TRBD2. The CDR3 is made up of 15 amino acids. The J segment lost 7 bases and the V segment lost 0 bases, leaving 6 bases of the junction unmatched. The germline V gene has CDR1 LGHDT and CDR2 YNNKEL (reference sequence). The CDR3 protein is CASSQERLAGDEQYF. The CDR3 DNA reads TGTGCCAGCAGCCAAGAACGGCTAGCGGGAGATGAGCAGTACTTC.

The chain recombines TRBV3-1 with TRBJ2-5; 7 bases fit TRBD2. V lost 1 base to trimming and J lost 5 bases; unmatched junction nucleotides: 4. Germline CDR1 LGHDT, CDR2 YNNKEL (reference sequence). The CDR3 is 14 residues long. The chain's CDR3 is CASSQVGLEETQYF. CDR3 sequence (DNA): TGTGCCAGCAGCCAAGTAGGACTAGAGGAGACCCAGTACTTC.

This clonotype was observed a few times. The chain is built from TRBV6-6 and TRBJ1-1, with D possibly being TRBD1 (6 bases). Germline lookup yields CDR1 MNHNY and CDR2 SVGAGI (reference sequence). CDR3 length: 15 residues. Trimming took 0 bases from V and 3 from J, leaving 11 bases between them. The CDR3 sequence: CASSYSNRVDTEAFF. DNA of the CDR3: TGTGCCAGCAGTTACTCTAACAGGGTGGACACTGAAGCTTTCTTT.

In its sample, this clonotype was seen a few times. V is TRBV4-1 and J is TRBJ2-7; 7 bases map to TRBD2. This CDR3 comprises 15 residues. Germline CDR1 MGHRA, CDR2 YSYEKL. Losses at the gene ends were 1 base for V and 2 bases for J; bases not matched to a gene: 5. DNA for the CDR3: TGCGCCAGCAGCCAAGTGTCTAGCGGCCCCTACGAGCAGTACTTC. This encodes CASSQVSSGPYEQYF.

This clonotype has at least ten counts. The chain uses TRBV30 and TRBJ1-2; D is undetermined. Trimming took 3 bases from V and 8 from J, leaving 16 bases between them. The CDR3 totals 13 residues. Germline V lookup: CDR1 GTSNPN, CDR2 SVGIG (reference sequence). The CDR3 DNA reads TGTGCCTGGAGAAGCCGTACTGGGGTCGGCTACACCTTC. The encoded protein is CAWRSRTGVGYTF.

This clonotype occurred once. The CDR3 DNA reads TGTGCCACCATCCCAGGGAGGCCAGGCCCCTACAATGAGCAGTTCTTC. Protein product: CATIPGRPGPYNEQFF. V usage is TRBV19 and J usage is TRBJ2-1; a weak D match, TRBD2 (6 bases). Germline CDR1 reads LNHDA; CDR2 reads SQIVND (reference sequence). The CDR3 extends over 16 amino acids. V was pared by 10 bases and J by 2 bases, with 21 bases between.

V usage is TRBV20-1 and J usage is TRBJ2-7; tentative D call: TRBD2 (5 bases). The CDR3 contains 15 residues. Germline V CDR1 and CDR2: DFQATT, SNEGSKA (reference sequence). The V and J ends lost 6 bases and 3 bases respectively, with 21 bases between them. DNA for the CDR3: TGCAGTGCCCGAAACCCCGGGAAGGCCCTCTACGAGCAGTACTTC. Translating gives CSARNPGKALYEQYF.

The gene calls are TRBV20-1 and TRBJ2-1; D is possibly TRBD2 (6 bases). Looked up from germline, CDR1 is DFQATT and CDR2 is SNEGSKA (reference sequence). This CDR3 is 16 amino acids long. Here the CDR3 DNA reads TGCAGCGCTCATATGTGGGCGGCGGGGTCCTACAATGAGCAGTTCTTC. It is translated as CSAHMWAAGSYNEQFF.

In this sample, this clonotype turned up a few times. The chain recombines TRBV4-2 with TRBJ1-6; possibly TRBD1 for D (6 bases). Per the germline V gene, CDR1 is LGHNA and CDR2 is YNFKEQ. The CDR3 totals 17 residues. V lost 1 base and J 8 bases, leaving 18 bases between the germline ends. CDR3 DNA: TGTGCCAGCAGCCAAGTTGGACTCCAGGGGTTTGATTCACCCCTCCACTTT. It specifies CASSQVGLQGFDSPLHF.

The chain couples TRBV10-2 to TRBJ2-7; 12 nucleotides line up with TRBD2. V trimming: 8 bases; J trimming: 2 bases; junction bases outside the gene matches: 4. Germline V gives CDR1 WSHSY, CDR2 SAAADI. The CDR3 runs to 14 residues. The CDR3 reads CASGLAGGAYEQYF. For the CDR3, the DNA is TGCGCCAGCGGGCTAGCGGGAGGGGCCTACGAGCAGTACTTC.

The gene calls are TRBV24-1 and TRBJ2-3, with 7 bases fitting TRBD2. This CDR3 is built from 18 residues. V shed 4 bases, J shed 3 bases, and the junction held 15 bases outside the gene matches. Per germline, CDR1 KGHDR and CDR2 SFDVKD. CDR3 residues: CATSEPRYQGGRTDTQYF. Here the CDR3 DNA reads TGTGCCACCAGTGAACCAAGGTATCAGGGCGGGAGAACAGATACGCAGTATTTT.

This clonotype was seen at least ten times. CDR3 nucleotide sequence: TGTGCCAGCAGCCCCAGGGGGGGGACCATGAACACTGAAGCTTTCTTT. As protein: CASSPRGGTMNTEAFF. The chain combines TRBV28 with TRBJ1-1; TRBD1 matches at 7 bases. CDR3 length: 16 residues. Germline V gene data show CDR1 as MDHEN and CDR2 as SYDVKM. The junction had 10 bases not matched to a gene; V was cut back by 6 bases and J by 0 bases.

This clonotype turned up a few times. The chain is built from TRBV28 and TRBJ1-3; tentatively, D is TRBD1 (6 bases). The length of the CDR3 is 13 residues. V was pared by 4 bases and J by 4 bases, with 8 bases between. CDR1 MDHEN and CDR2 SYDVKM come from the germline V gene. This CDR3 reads CASSWGPGNTIYF. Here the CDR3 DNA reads TGTGCCAGCAGTTGGGGGCCGGGAAACACCATATATTTT.

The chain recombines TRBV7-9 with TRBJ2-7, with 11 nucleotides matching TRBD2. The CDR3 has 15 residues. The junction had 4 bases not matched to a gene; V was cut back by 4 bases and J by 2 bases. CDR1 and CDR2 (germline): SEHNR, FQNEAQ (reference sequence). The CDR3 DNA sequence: TGTGCCAGCAGCTCGGGACTAGCGGCCACCTACGAGCAGTACTTC. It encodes CASSSGLAATYEQYF.

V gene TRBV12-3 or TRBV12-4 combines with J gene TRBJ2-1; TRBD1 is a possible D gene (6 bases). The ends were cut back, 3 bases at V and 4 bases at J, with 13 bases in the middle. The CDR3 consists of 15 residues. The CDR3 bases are TGTGCCAGCAGTTTTACGACAGGAGATTACAATGAGCAGTTCTTC. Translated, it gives CASSFTTGDYNEQFF.

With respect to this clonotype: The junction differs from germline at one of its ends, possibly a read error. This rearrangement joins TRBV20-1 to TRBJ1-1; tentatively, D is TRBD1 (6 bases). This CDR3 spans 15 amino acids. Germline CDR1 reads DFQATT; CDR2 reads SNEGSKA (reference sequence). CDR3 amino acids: CSARSVGRGQTEAFF. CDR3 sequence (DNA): TGCAGTGCTAGATCGGTGGGCAGGGGTCAAACTGAAGCTTTCTTC.

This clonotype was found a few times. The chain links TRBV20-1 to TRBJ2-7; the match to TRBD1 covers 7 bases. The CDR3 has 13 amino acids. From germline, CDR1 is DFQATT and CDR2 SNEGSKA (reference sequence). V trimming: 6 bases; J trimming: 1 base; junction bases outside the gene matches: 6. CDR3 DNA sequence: TGCAGTGCCACCTGGGACAGTTCCTACGAGCAGTACTTC. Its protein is CSATWDSSYEQYF.

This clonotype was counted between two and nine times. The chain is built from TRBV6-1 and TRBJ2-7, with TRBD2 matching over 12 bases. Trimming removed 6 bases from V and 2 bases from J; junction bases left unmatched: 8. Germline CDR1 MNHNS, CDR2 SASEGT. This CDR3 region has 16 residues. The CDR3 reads CASSLSSGRAPYEQYF. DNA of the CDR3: TGTGCCAGCAGCCTGTCTAGCGGGAGGGCCCCCTACGAGCAGTACTTC.